The rows below give T cell receptor beta chains drawn from one sample of a study of blood T cells in healthy people across ages. TCRdb re-called the 5' RACE reads through MiXCR, storing one row per CDR3 protein. Seen here are 650,000 or so distinct CDR3 sequences, 52% observed once, and the top ten hold 13%. The sample consisted of blood. These receptors were taken from a woman older than 75 in good health. Both conserved end residues are part of each CDR3.

v_gene: TRBV12-3/TRBV12-4; CDR3aa: CAWIGLAAEKRDTQYF
v_gene: TRBV9; CDR3aa: CASRVGTSGGRIKFF
v_gene: TRBV20-1; CDR3aa: CSARRSGEGLSYEQYF
v_gene: TRBV4-1; CDR3aa: CASSQGPGTGSYGYTF
v_gene: TRBV27; CDR3aa: CASSLSPKSTDTQYF
v_gene: TRBV15; CDR3aa: CATSKTGAANYGYTF
v_gene: TRBV12-3/TRBV12-4; CDR3aa: CASSRTALGETQYF
v_gene: TRBV5-1; CDR3aa: CASSPETVAKNIQYF
v_gene: TRBV7-9; CDR3aa: CASSTLAGYVDEQFF
v_gene: TRBV19; CDR3aa: CASSVGRTGREQFF
v_gene: TRBV20-1; CDR3aa: CSAFLSGGSSSYNEQFF
v_gene: TRBV4-1; CDR3aa: CASSPLVGGPAKNIQYF
v_gene: TRBV7-2; CDR3aa: CASSLVGLAAYEQYF
v_gene: TRBV20-1; CDR3aa: CSAPGLAEGTDTQYF
v_gene: TRBV20-1; CDR3aa: CSARDRRTSLEQYF
v_gene: TRBV2; CDR3aa: CASSESFVGQVYF
v_gene: TRBV9; CDR3aa: CASSVDKLYNEQFF
v_gene: TRBV25-1; CDR3aa: CASSDPGRGWGQYF
v_gene: TRBV13; CDR3aa: CASSSLRSDGGPAGTQYF
v_gene: TRBV20-1; CDR3aa: CSATLAGVGGELFF
v_gene: TRBV4-2; CDR3aa: CASSQDSSGRYNEQFF
v_gene: TRBV6-1; CDR3aa: CASSEADRVAYEQYF
v_gene: TRBV20-1; CDR3aa: CSATGTAYEQYF
v_gene: TRBV24-1; CDR3aa: CATSDLQGTGGYTF
v_gene: TRBV29-1; CDR3aa: CSVATGELFF
v_gene: TRBV29-1; CDR3aa: CSVREWTQYF
v_gene: TRBV20-1; CDR3aa: CSARVPGQKKETQYF
v_gene: TRBV5-1; CDR3aa: CASSDPQTSGTQETQYF
v_gene: TRBV12-3/TRBV12-4; CDR3aa: CASKAGSGNTIYF
v_gene: TRBV4-2; CDR3aa: CASSQGGNNEQFF
v_gene: TRBV12-3/TRBV12-4; CDR3aa: CASSTTGARETQYF
v_gene: TRBV20-1; CDR3aa: CSAGPGTQYF
v_gene: TRBV2; CDR3aa: CASRVGRHEQYF
v_gene: TRBV28; CDR3aa: CASKAGEQVSREQFF
v_gene: TRBV3-1; CDR3aa: CASSSGQGAYNSPLHF
v_gene: TRBV5-6; CDR3aa: CASSLTDRPNTIYF
v_gene: TRBV6-6; CDR3aa: CASRINQGSYREQYF
v_gene: TRBV3-1; CDR3aa: CASSQGGRSEAFF
v_gene: TRBV18; CDR3aa: CASTLAVSSYNEQYF
v_gene: TRBV27; CDR3aa: CASSLSGLAGLYEQYF
v_gene: TRBV28; CDR3aa: CASSLRRTLNTGELFF
v_gene: TRBV29-1; CDR3aa: CSVVPDLNTGELFF
v_gene: TRBV6-2/TRBV6-3; CDR3aa: CASSYNTGGIQPQHF
v_gene: TRBV6-6; CDR3aa: CASSHGTGGYNQPQHF
v_gene: TRBV2; CDR3aa: CASSALAFGGELFF
v_gene: TRBV29-1; CDR3aa: CSVERGSSNTEAFF
v_gene: TRBV20-1; CDR3aa: CSASRDSRTDTQYF
v_gene: TRBV12-3/TRBV12-4; CDR3aa: CASHRTGTYNEQFF
v_gene: TRBV7-2; CDR3aa: CASSLRVRDNTGELFF
v_gene: TRBV9; CDR3aa: CASSPTADRGWNEQFF
v_gene: TRBV5-1; CDR3aa: CASSLRASGTGSFTDTQYF
v_gene: TRBV29-1; CDR3aa: CSVASKTGKFGYTF
v_gene: TRBV6-5; CDR3aa: CASSPGLNTEAFF